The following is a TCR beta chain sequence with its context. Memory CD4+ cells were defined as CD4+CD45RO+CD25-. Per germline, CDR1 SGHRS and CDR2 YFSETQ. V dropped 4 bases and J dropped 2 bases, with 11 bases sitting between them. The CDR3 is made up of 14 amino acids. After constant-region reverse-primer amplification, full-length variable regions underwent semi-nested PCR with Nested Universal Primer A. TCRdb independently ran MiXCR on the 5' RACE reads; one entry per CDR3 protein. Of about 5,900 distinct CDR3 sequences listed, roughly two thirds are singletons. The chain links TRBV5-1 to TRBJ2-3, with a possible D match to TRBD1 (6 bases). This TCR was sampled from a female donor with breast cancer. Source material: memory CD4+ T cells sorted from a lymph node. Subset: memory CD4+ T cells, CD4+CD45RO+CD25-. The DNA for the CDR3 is TGCGCCAGCAGCCCAGGGGCCTCCACAGATACGCAGTATTTT. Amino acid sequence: CASSPGASTDTQYF.